This TCR beta chain derives from a study of T-cell reconstitution after alpha-beta-depleted transplantation in children (dated by TCRdb to 2016 to 2018). With regard to the full study: Using TCR repertoire profiling, the study quantitatively followed how T-cell immune reconstitution unfolded in children after TCRalphabeta/CD19-depleted allogeneic hematopoietic cell transplantation.

What this sample's treatment or condition label stands for: allogeneic hematopoietic cell transplantation with graft depleted of TCRalphabeta T cells and CD19 B cells. Transplant recipients were children who received TCRalphabeta/CD19-depleted allogeneic hematopoietic cell grafts. Trimming costs V 1 base and J 0 bases, and their ends lie 9 bases apart. The CDR3 numbers 16 residues from cysteine through phenylalanine. Only CDR3 DNA remains: 48 bases, in frame from the first base. The germline V gene specifies LGHNA as CDR1 and YSLEER as CDR2. This clonotype was seen many times. Its specific antigen is unknown. No per-base quality is available; no much larger clone lies one base away. The method was PCR. Sequencing used an Illumina HiSeq 2500. TCR library preparation used molecular barcoding, with unique molecular identifiers applied to normalize quantification of the TCRbeta repertoire. TCRdb took the public reads, trimmed them with fastp at Q25, ran MiXCR for clone calling and kept in-frame beta chains. CDR3 protein sequences are deduplicated, and each keeps its most common genes and DNA. For this sample the table gives roughly 240,000 distinct CDR3 sequences, of which 6.5% to 9% were detected only once. 5% to 7% of the sample is held by the ten biggest clonotypes.

Summary of the overall study and its limitations: In some patients, the high TCRbeta diversity seen at day 60 was put down to recipient T cells and intrathymic progenitors that had survived conditioning. The apparently early alphabetaT-cell count recovery about two months after transplant was reportedly dependent on only several hundred rapidly expanded clones derived from non-depleted graft cells. Hyperexpanded clone frequencies declined over subsequent months; after one year, T-cell counts and TCRbeta diversity were mostly attributed to newly produced T cells.

The V and J segments used are TRBV4-3 and TRBJ1-4; perhaps TRBD1 is the D gene, with 6 bases matching. This TCR was recovered from a male patient between 5 and 17 years old who had a stem cell transplant for acute lymphoblastic leukemia, so the T cells may come from the graft donor. The input for sequencing was PBMCs, mostly from graft donor cells, taken 180 days after TCRalphabeta/CD19-depleted stem cell transplant. The sequenced DNA: TGCGCCAGCAGCCAAGTCGACAGGCCAACTAATGAAAAACTGTTTTTT. This yields the protein CASSQVDRPTNEKLFF.